These T cell receptor beta chains were read from a single sample in a study of beta chain features in type 1 diabetes. Clones were sequenced by immunoSEQ multiplex PCR, and TCRdb holds only the in-frame ones, with some missing. Of around 300,000 clones in the sample, 11% to 15% were seen once. Specimen: central memory CD4+ T cells from blood. The receptors were sampled from a man younger than 40 in good health. Each CDR3 is given with its conserved first and last residue. A D gene is named only where the DNA matches it firmly. Size tells how often a clone was seen (once, few, many) or the class of an expanded clone, and some rows leave it out.

abundance | d_gene | j_gene | v_gene | CDR3aa | CDR3nt
many | TRBD1 | TRBJ1-2 | TRBV28 | CATVRTGNMANYGYTF | TGTGCCACCGTAAGGACAGGGAATATGGCTAACTATGGCTACACCTTC
. | TRBD1 | TRBJ1-1 | TRBV7-2 | CASSTGTVEAFF | TGTGCCAGCAGCACCGGGACAGTTGAAGCTTTCTTT
. | . | TRBJ1-2 | TRBV11-2 | CASAQGIIGGYTF | TGTGCCAGCGCCCAAGGGATTATCGGGGGCTACACCTTC
. | . | TRBJ2-1 | TRBV5-4 | CASSSINNEQFF | TGTGCCAGCAGCTCGATTAACAATGAGCAGTTCTTC
many | . | TRBJ1-2 | TRBV29-1 | CSAYGGLGYTF | TGCAGCGCTTATGGGGGTCTCGGCTACACCTTC
. | . | TRBJ2-2 | TRBV7-2 | CASSQERSGNTGELFF | TGTGCCAGCAGCCAAGAAAGGAGCGGGAACACCGGGGAGCTGTTTTTT
. | . | TRBJ1-1 | TRBV4-1 | CASSQVRGGWEAFF | TGCGCCAGCAGCCAAGTTAGGGGGGGCTGGGAAGCTTTCTTT
few | TRBD1 | TRBJ2-1 | TRBV9 | CASSQIPSLKLGTGYPNEQFF | TGTGCCAGCAGCCAGATACCTTCCTTAAAACTCGGGACAGGGTACCCCAATGAGCAGTTCTTC
few | . | TRBJ1-3 | TRBV29-1 | CSVEPGRSGNTIYF | TGCAGCGTTGAGCCGGGGCGCTCTGGAAACACCATATATTTT
. | TRBD1 | TRBJ1-6 | TRBV18 | CASSPTGGDSPLHF | TGTGCCAGCTCACCCACAGGGGGTGACTCACCCCTCCACTTT
. | . | TRBJ1-2 | TRBV2 | CASIRTVDGYTF | TGTGCCAGCATTAGGACAGTTGATGGCTACACCTTC
few | . | TRBJ1-4 | TRBV6-6 | CASSYSGGAGEKLFF | TGTGCCAGCAGTTACTCGGGGGGGGCAGGCGAAAAACTGTTTTTT
. | . | TRBJ2-2 | TRBV11-2 | CASSLLPGDLAGELFF | TGTGCCAGCAGCTTATTACCAGGGGATTTAGCCGGGGAGCTGTTTTTT
. | . | TRBJ1-1 | TRBV7-2 | CASSLRVTEAFF | TGTGCCAGCAGCTTAAGAGTCACTGAAGCTTTCTTT
many | . | TRBJ1-1 | TRBV30 | CAGGGDMVYRAEAFF | TGTGCCGGGGGGGGCGATATGGTTTATCGTGCTGAAGCTTTCTTT
few | . | TRBJ2-1 | TRBV27 | CAIGTVEQFF | TGTGCCATCGGGACGGTTGAGCAGTTCTTC
. | TRBD1 | TRBJ2-1 | TRBV2 | CASSETGGKTYNEQFF | TGTGCCAGCAGTGAAACAGGGGGCAAAACCTACAATGAGCAGTTCTTC
. | . | TRBJ2-2 | TRBV9 | CASSTRGDTGELFF | TGTGCCAGCAGCACCAGGGGGGACACCGGGGAGCTGTTTTTT